This T cell receptor (beta chain) comes out of a study of shared clonotypes between healthy human individuals. Trimming stripped 1 base from V and 2 bases from J, with 2 bases between. The CDR3 covers 12 residues. Germline lookup yields CDR1 SNHLY and CDR2 FYNNEI. This table comes from immunoSEQ multiplex PCR, and its TCRdb copy is limited to in-frame clones, with some not included. The repertoire holds about 380,000 clones, with about 97% as singletons. The receptor's source is a man aged 25-45 years in good health. This chain links TRBV2 with TRBJ1-2; no reliable D call. Sequenced material: memory CD8+ T cells sorted from blood. Documented subset: CD45RO+ cells pooled with CCR7-negative TemRA cells. DNA for the CDR3: TGTGCCAGCAGTGAAGGGAACTATGGCTACACCTTC. Translation: CASSEGNYGYTF.